The source of this T cell receptor beta chain is a study of response to subunit inactivated influenza vaccine. Germline assignment: CDR1 LGHNA and CDR2 YNFKEQ. The CDR3 is 14 amino acids. Trimming pared 0 bases from V and 6 bases from J, leaving 8 bases between. This clonotype was seen ten or more times. TCRdb recomputed calls from the RT-PCR reads with MiXCR, one row per CDR3 protein. The data hold around 570,000 distinct CDR3 sequences, with about 11% observed a single time. These data were also filed under a second study, of T cells expressing NK-cell markers. That paper notes: Synthesis of TCR beta cDNA relied on 5'RACE template switching carrying UMIs.

The sequence was collected from a man in his forties or fifties who received an inactivated influenza vaccine. The V gene is TRBV4-2, the J gene TRBJ2-2, with D possibly being TRBD1 or TRBD2 (6 bases each). Sequenced material: PBMCs from blood, taken on the day of vaccination. CDR3: CASSQDRGAGELFF. In DNA form, the CDR3 reads TGTGCCAGCAGCCAAGATAGGGGGGCCGGGGAGCTGTTTTTT.